Each of the 7 T cell receptor beta chains below was sequenced from the same sample in a study of cytomegalovirus exposure and HLA in healthy donors. Researchers ran the PCR with 60 Vbeta and 13 Jbeta primers. The table came from immunoSEQ multiplex PCR; TCRdb's copy has only in-frame clones and leaves some out. There are around 99,000 clones in the sample; 65% to 80% occur only once, and more than 4% lies in the top ten. Sequencing was performed on PBMCs. Receptor source: a male donor in good health and CMV-seronegative.

The V and J genes are TRBV27 and TRBJ2-1; 7 nucleotides align to TRBD2. The CDR3 has 17 residues. CDR1 is MNHEY and CDR2 is SMNVEV in the germline V gene (reference sequence). Losses at the gene ends were 0 bases for V and 9 bases for J; bases not matched to a gene: 14. The CDR3 coding sequence is TGTGCCAGCAGTTTATCTGGCGGGAGCGCTTTCGGTGGTGAGCAGTTCTTC. Its translation is CASSLSGGSAFGGEQFF.

V is TRBV23-1 and J is TRBJ2-1, with TRBD1 matching over 9 bases. TRBV23-1 is assigned to the ORF class and has an uncertain function. After removal of 7 bases from V and 0 bases from J, the junction contained 7 bases not matched to a gene. CDR3 length equals 16 residues. CDR3 in DNA: TGCGCCAGCACCGGGACAGGGTTCCTCTCCTACAATGAGCAGTTCTTC. Its translation: CASTGTGFLSYNEQFF.

V is TRBV30 and J is TRBJ1-6; D not resolved. CDR1 is GTSNPN and CDR2 is SVGIG in the germline V gene (reference sequence). Trimming shortened V by 2 bases and J by 5 bases, and 16 bases separated the two germline ends. The CDR3 is made up of 16 amino acids. CDR3 amino acids: CAWSSGSDLNNSPLHF. CDR3 bases: TGTGCCTGGAGTAGCGGGAGTGACCTGAATAATTCACCCCTCCACTTT. The full variable domain, its missing parts supplied by reference TRBV30 and TRBJ1-6, is SQTIHQWPATLVQPVGSPLSLECTVEGTSNPNLYWYRQAAGRGLQLLFYSVGIGQISSEVPQNLSASRPQDRQFILSSKKLLLSDSGFYLCAWSSGSDLNNSPLHFGNGTRLTVT.

This clone was detected once. This chain links TRBV6-5 with TRBJ1-5; D is unresolved. This CDR3 spans 14 amino acids. The germline V gene encodes CDR1 MNHEY and CDR2 SVGAGI. Between the trimmed V and J ends, which lost 6 bases and 6 bases, there was a span of 15 bases. The DNA for the CDR3 is TGTGCCAGCAGCACATCCGGACTGTCTCAGCCCCAGCATTTT. This encodes CASSTSGLSQPQHF.

V and J are TRBV6-1 and TRBJ2-7; 9 nucleotides line up with TRBD2. Germline CDR1 and CDR2: MNHNS and SASEGT. V lost 3 bases, J lost 4 bases, and 7 bases stayed unmatched. This CDR3 is 15 amino acids long. For the CDR3, the DNA is TGTGCCAGCAGTGAGTCCGAGACTAGCGGTTACGAGCAGTACTTC. This codes for CASSESETSGYEQYF.

The table lists this clone with a count of one. The chain joins TRBV7-3 to TRBJ1-3, with D perhaps TRBD1 (5 bases). Trimming removed 5 bases from V and 2 bases from J, with 13 bases in between. The germline gives CDR1 SGHTA, CDR2 FQGTGA. The CDR3 is made up of 15 amino acids. CDR3 in DNA: TGTGCCAGCAGCCGCGGGGCGGGCGCTGGAAACACCATATATTTT. This translates into CASSRGAGAGNTIYF.

This clone was seen a handful of times. The chain joins TRBV2 to TRBJ1-1, with D unresolved. V gave up 1 base and J gave up 2 bases, with 8 bases separating them. This CDR3 is 14 amino acids long. Germline CDR1 and CDR2: SNHLY and FYNNEI. The CDR3 spells CASSEGSLNTEAFF. CDR3 DNA: TGTGCCAGCAGTGAAGGGAGTCTCAACACTGAAGCTTTCTTT.